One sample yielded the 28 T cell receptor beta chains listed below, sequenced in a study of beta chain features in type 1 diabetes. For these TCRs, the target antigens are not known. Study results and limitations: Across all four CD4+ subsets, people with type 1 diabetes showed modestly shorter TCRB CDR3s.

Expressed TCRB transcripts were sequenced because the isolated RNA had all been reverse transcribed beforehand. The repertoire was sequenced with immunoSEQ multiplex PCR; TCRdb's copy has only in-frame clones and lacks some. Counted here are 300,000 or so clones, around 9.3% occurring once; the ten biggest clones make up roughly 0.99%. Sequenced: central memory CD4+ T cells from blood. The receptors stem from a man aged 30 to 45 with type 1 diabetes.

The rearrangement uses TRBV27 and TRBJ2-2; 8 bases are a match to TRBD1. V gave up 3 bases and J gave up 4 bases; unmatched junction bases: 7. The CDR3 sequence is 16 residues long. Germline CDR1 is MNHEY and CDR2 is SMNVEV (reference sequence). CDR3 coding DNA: TGTGCCAGCAGTTTGGAGGGACAGGTCCTCACCGGGGAGCTGTTTTTT. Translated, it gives CASSLEGQVLTGELFF.

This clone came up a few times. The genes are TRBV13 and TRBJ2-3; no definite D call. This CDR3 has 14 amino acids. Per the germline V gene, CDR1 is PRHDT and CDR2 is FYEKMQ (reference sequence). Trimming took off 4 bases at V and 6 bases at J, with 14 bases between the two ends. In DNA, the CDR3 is TGTGCCAGCAGCTCGCCGGGTGAAGGGGATACGCAGTATTTT. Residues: CASSSPGEGDTQYF. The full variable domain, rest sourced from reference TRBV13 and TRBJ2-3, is AAGVIQSPRHLIKEKRETATLKCYPIPRHDTVYWYQQGPGQDPQFLISFYEKMQSDKGSIPDRFSAQQFSDYHSELNMSSLELGDSALYFCASSSPGEGDTQYFGPGTRLTVL.

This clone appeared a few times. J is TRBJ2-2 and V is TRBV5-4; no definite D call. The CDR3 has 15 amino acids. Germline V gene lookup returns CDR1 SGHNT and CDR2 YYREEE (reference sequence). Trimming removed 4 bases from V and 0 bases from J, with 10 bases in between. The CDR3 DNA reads TGTGCCAGCAGCCGGCGCCAGGCGAACACCGGGGAGCTGTTTTTT. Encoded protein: CASSRRQANTGELFF.

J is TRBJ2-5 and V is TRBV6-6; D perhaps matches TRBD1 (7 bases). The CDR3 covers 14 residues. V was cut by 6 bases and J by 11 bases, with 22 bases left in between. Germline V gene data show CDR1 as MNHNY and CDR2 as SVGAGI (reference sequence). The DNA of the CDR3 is TGTGCCAGCAGCGGGGGTGGGACAGAAACTAATCAGTACTTC. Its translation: CASSGGGTETNQYF.

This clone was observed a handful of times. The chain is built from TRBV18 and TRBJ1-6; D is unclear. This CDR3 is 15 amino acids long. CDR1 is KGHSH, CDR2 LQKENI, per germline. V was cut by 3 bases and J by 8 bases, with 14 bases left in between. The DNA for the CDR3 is TGTGCCAGCTCACCCGTGCAGGTCGGGGATTCACCCCTCCACTTT. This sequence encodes CASSPVQVGDSPLHF.

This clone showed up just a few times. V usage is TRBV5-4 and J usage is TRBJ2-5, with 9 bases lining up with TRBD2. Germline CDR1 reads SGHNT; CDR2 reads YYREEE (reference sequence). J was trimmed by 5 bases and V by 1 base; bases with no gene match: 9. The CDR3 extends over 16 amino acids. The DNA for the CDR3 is TGTGCCAGCAGCTTGAGGCGTAGCGGGGGACTGGAGACCCAGTACTTC. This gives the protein CASSLRRSGGLETQYF.

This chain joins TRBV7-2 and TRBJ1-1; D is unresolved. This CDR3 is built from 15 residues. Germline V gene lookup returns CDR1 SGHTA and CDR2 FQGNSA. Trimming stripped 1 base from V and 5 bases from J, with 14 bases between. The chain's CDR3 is CASSLDWAAATEAFF. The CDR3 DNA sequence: TGTGCCAGCAGCTTAGATTGGGCTGCGGCAACTGAAGCTTTCTTT.

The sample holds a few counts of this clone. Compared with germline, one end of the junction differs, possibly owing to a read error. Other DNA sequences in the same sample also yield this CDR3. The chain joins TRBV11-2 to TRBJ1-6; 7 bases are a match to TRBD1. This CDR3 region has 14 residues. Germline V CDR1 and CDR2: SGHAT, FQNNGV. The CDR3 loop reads CASSLGTGDSPLHF. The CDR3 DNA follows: TGTGCCAGCAGTTTAGGTACAGGGGATTCACCCCTCCACTTT.

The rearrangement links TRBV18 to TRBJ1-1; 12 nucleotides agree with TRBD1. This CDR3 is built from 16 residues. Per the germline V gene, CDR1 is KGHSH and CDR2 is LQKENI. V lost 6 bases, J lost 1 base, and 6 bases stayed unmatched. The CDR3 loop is CASSRGQGAGNTEAFF. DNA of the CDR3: TGTGCCAGCTCGCGGGGACAGGGGGCGGGGAACACTGAAGCTTTCTTT.

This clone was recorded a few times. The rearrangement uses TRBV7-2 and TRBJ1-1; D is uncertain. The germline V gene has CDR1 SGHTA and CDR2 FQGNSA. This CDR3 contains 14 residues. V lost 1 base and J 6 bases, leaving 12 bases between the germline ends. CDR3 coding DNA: TGTGCCAGCAGCTTAGTGGGAGCAGCCCCTGAAGCTTTCTTT. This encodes CASSLVGAAPEAFF.

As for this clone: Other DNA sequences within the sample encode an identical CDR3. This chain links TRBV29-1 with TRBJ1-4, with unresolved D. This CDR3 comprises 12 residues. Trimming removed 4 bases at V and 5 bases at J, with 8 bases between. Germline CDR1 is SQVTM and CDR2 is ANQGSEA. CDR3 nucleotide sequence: TGCAGCGTTGTAGGGCAGAATGAAAAACTGTTTTTT. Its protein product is CSVVGQNEKLFF.

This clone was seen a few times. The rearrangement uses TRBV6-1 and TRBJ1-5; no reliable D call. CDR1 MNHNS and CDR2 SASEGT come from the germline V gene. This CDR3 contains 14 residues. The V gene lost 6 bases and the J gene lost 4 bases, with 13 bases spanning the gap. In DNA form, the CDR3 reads TGTGCCAGCAGGGAGAGACACAATAATCAGCCCCAGCATTTT. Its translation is CASRERHNNQPQHF.

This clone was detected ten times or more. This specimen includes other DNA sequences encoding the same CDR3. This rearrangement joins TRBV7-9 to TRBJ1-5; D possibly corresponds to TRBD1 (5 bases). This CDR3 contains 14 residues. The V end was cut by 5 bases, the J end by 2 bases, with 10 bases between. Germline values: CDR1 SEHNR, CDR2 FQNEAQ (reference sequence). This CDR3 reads CASSKGGGNQPQHF. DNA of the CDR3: TGTGCCAGCAGCAAGGGAGGGGGCAATCAGCCCCAGCATTTT.

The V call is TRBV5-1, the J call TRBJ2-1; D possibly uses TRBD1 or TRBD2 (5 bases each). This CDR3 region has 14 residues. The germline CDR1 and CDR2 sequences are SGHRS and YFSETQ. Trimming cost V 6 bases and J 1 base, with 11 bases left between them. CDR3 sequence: CASNRDGSYNEQFF. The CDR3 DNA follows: TGCGCCAGCAACCGGGACGGATCCTACAATGAGCAGTTCTTC.

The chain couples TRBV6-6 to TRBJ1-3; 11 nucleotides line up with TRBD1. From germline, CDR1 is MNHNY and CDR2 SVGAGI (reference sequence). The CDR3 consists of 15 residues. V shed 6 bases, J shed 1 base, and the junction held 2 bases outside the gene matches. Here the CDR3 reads CASSGQGASGNTIYF. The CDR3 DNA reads TGTGCCAGCAGCGGACAGGGGGCTTCTGGAAACACCATATATTTT.

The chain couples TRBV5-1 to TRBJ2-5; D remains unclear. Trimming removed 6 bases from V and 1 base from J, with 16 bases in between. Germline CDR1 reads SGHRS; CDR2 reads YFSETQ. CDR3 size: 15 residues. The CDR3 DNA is TGCGCCAGCAAGACGATGGGCGCCCTCCAAGAGACCCAGTACTTC. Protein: CASKTMGALQETQYF.

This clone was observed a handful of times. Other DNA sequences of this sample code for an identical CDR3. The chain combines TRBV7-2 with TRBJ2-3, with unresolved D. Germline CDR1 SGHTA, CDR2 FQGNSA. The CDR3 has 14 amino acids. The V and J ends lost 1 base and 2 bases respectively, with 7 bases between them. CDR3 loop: CASSLGGFTDTQYF. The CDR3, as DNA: TGTGCCAGCAGCTTAGGTGGCTTCACAGATACGCAGTATTTT.

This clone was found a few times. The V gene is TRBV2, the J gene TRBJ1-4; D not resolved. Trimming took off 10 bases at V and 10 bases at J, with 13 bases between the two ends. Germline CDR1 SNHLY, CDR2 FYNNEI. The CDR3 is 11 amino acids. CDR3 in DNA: TGTGCCACGCGACTTACTGGAAAACTGTTTTTT. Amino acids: CATRLTGKLFF.

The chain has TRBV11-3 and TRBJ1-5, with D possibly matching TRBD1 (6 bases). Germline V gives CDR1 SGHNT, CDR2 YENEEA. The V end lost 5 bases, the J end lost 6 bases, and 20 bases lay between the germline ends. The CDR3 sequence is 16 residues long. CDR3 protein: CASSLIRAGESQPQHF. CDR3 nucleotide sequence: TGTGCCAGCAGCCTTATACGGGCAGGGGAGAGTCAGCCCCAGCATTTT.

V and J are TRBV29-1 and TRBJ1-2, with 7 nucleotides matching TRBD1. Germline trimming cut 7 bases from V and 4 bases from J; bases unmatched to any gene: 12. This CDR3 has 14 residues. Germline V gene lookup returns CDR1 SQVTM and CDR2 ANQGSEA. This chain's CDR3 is CSGGGPGQTYGYTF. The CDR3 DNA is TGCAGCGGCGGTGGACCGGGACAGACCTATGGCTACACCTTC.

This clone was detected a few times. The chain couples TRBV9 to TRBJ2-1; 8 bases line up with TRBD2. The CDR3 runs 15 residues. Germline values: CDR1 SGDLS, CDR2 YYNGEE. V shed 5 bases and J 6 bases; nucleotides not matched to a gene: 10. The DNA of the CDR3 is TGTGCCAGCAGGCAAACCAGCGGGGGACCCAATGAGCAGTTCTTC. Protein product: CASRQTSGGPNEQFF.

The DNA for the CDR3 is TGTGCCAGCTCACCCTTCTCGGACACTGAAGCTTTCTTT. Its protein is CASSPFSDTEAFF. The chain couples TRBV18 to TRBJ1-1; D uncertain. The CDR3 covers 13 residues. Germline V gene sequence: CDR1 KGHSH, CDR2 LQKENI. Trimming cost V 3 bases and J 3 bases, with 8 bases left between them.

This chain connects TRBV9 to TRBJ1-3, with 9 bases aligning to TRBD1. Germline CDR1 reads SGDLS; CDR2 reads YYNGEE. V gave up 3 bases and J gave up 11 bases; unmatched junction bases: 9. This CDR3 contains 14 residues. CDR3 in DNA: TGTGCCAGCAGCGCGGACAGGGGAGAAGTCCCCATATATTTT. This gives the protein CASSADRGEVPIYF.

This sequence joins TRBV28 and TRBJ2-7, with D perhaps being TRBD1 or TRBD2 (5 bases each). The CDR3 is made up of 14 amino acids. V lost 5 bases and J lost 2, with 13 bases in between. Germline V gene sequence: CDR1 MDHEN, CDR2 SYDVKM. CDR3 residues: CASSQGVETYEQYF. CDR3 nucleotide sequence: TGTGCCAGCAGTCAGGGAGTTGAGACCTACGAGCAGTACTTC.

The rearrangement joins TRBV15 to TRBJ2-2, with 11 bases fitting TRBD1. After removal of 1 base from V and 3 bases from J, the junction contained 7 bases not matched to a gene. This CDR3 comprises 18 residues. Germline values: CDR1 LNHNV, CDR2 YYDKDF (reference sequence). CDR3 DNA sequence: TGTGCCACCAGCAGAGGCGGGACAGGGGGTCGATACACCGGGGAGCTGTTTTTT. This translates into CATSRGGTGGRYTGELFF.

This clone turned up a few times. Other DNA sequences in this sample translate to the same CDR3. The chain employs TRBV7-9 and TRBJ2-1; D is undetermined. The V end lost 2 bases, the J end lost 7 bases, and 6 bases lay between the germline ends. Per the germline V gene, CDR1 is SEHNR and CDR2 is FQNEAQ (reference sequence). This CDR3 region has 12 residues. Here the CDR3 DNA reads TGTGCCAGCAGCTTATTTGGGAATGAGCAGTTCTTC. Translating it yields CASSLFGNEQFF.

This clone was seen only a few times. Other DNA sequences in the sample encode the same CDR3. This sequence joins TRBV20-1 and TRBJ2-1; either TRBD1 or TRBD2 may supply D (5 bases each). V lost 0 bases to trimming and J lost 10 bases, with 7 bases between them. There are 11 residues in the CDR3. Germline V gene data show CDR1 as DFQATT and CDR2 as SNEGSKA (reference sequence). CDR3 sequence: CSARDRGEQFF. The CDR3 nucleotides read TGCAGTGCTAGAGATCGGGGCGAGCAGTTCTTC.

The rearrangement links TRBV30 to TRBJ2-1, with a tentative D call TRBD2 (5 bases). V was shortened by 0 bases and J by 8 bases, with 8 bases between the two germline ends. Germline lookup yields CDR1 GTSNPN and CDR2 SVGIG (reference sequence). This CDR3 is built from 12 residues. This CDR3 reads CAWSVRGDEQFF. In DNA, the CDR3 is TGTGCCTGGAGTGTACGGGGTGATGAGCAGTTCTTC.